This passage covers 25 T cell receptor beta chains from one sample sequenced in a study of Ad26.COV2.S vaccination and SARS-CoV-2 variants. Treatment of the sample: some 20 received Ad26.COV2.S at low or high dose, single or two shots; about 5 received placebo; per-sample allocation not given. Following the first vaccine or placebo injection, samples were taken on day 63. Measured with immunoSEQ multiplex PCR; TCRdb has only the in-frame clones, and not every one. The data hold around 300,000 clones, with roughly 91% observed a single time. The sample consisted of peripheral blood, taken in a trial of Ad26.COV2.S vaccine versus placebo. The receptors were gathered from a person aged 18-65 years who received the Ad26.COV2.S COVID-19 vaccine or a placebo.

The chain combines TRBV4-3 with TRBJ2-3; no clear D gene. CDR3 length: 14 amino acids. Trimming cost V 0 bases and J 5 bases, with 9 bases left between them. Germline V CDR1 and CDR2: LGHNA, YSLEER. The CDR3 sequence is CASSQERLQDTQYF. The DNA of the CDR3 is TGCGCCAGCAGCCAAGAACGACTGCAAGATACGCAGTATTTT.

This chain joins TRBV7-6 and TRBJ2-3, with no clear D. The germline V gene has CDR1 SGHVS and CDR2 FNYEAQ. Trimming shortened V by 4 bases and J by 0 bases, and 17 bases separated the two germline ends. This CDR3 is 17 amino acids long. The chain's CDR3 is CASSSWRQRVSTDTQYF. The CDR3 bases are TGTGCCAGCAGCTCCTGGCGGCAGCGAGTTAGCACAGATACGCAGTATTTT.

This chain uses TRBV6-5 with TRBJ2-7; D might be TRBD2 (6 bases). V gave up 3 bases and J gave up 5 bases, with 8 bases separating them. CDR1 is MNHEY and CDR2 is SVGAGI in the germline V gene. The length of the CDR3 is 12 residues. CDR3 DNA: TGTGCCAGCAGTTATGGGGGGAACGAGCAGTACTTC. Amino acid sequence: CASSYGGNEQYF.

The CDR3 DNA sequence: TGCGCCAGCAGCTTGGGAAGGGCGGATGGCTACACCTTC. Residues: CASSLGRADGYTF. The chain combines TRBV5-1 with TRBJ1-2; D remains ambiguous. V lost 0 bases and J 6 bases, leaving 9 bases between the germline ends. CDR1 is SGHRS and CDR2 is YFSETQ in the germline V gene. The CDR3 is 13 amino acids.

The V gene is TRBV5-4, the J gene TRBJ2-1; D ambiguous. There are 13 residues in the CDR3. The V gene's germline CDR1 is SGHNT and CDR2 YYREEE (reference sequence). V was trimmed by 0 bases and J by 6 bases, leaving 7 bases between them. The CDR3 is CASSLDPRNEQFF. For the CDR3, the DNA is TGTGCCAGCAGCTTGGACCCGCGCAATGAGCAGTTCTTC.

This chain joins TRBV11-3 and TRBJ2-1, with 7 nucleotides matching TRBD1. Losses at the gene ends were 5 bases for V and 8 bases for J; bases not matched to a gene: 15. The germline V gene encodes CDR1 SGHNT and CDR2 YENEEA. The CDR3 is 16 amino acids. CDR3 region: CASSGQTGSGRDEQFF. The CDR3 DNA follows: TGTGCCAGCAGCGGACAGACAGGGTCCGGGCGCGATGAGCAGTTCTTC.

V gene TRBV18 combines with J gene TRBJ2-3; D might be TRBD1 (6 bases). CDR1 and CDR2 (germline): KGHSH, LQKENI. Trimming removed 4 bases from V and 1 base from J, with 18 bases in between. The CDR3 contains 17 residues. CDR3 bases: TGTGCCAGCTCACACAACAGGGTCCGGTCGGGCACAGATACGCAGTATTTT. It codes for CASSHNRVRSGTDTQYF.

This sequence joins TRBV5-1 and TRBJ2-1; D gene ambiguous. This CDR3 contains 18 residues. V was cut by 0 bases and J by 0 bases, with 16 bases left in between. The germline gives CDR1 SGHRS, CDR2 YFSETQ. The CDR3 region is CASSLAWVVGSSYNEQFF. The CDR3 DNA sequence: TGCGCCAGCAGCTTGGCGTGGGTGGTGGGAAGCTCCTACAATGAGCAGTTCTTC.

The table lists this clone with a count of one. The chain carries TRBV27 and TRBJ2-7, with D tentatively TRBD1 (6 bases). Germline values: CDR1 MNHEY, CDR2 SMNVEV (reference sequence). V lost 7 bases and J 1 base, leaving 14 bases between the germline ends. This CDR3 has 14 amino acids. The CDR3 loop reads CASNPTGQSYEQYF. CDR3 in DNA: TGTGCCAGCAATCCGACGGGACAATCCTACGAGCAGTACTTC.

This clone was observed a few times. This sequence joins TRBV7-2 and TRBJ2-7; D is undetermined. V gave up 1 base and J gave up 2 bases, with 9 bases separating them. CDR3 length equals 14 residues. Germline loops: CDR1 SGHTA, CDR2 FQGNSA. The DNA of the CDR3 is TGTGCCAGCAGCTTAGTAACACCCGCCTACGAGCAGTACTTC. Its protein is CASSLVTPAYEQYF.

The V and J genes are TRBV5-4 and TRBJ1-5; 7 positions match TRBD1. The CDR3 extends over 15 amino acids. V lost 3 bases to trimming and J lost 0 bases; unmatched junction nucleotides: 3. Looked up from germline, CDR1 is SGHNT and CDR2 is YYREEE (reference sequence). DNA for the CDR3: TGTGCCAGCAGCTCAGGGGGTGGTAGCAATCAGCCCCAGCATTTT. Translated: CASSSGGGSNQPQHF.

V and J are TRBV6-2 or TRBV6-3 and TRBJ1-5, with a possible D match to TRBD1 (6 bases). Per the germline V gene, CDR1 is MNHEY and CDR2 is SVGEGT. The CDR3 is made up of 15 amino acids. V was shortened by 4 bases and J by 5 bases, with 15 bases between the two germline ends. The CDR3 nucleotides read TGTGCCAGCAGTTTATTACAGGGACATTATCAGCCCCAGCATTTT. Protein sequence: CASSLLQGHYQPQHF.

The V call is TRBV5-1, the J call TRBJ1-3, with TRBD1 as a possible D gene (6 bases). CDR1 SGHRS and CDR2 YFSETQ come from the germline V gene. The CDR3 contains 16 residues. Trimming took off 4 bases at V and 0 bases at J, with 14 bases between the two ends. The CDR3 region is CASSPTTGLSGNTIYF. In DNA, the CDR3 is TGCGCCAGCAGCCCAACGACAGGACTCTCTGGAAACACCATATATTTT.

Concerning this clone itself: Other DNA sequences in the same sample also yield this CDR3. The rearrangement links TRBV5-4 to TRBJ2-2, with 8 nucleotides matching TRBD1. Germline V gene lookup returns CDR1 SGHNT and CDR2 YYREEE (reference sequence). Losses at the gene ends were 2 bases for V and 1 base for J; bases not matched to a gene: 4. The CDR3 contains 16 residues. The CDR3 DNA reads TGTGCCAGCAGCTTACCCGGGACAGGGAACACCGGGGAGCTGTTTTTT. Protein: CASSLPGTGNTGELFF.

This clone was counted a few times. The chain has TRBV7-9 and TRBJ2-2; 9 nucleotides align to TRBD1. The CDR3 extends over 14 amino acids. Germline trimming cut 6 bases from V and 7 bases from J; bases unmatched to any gene: 6. Germline V lookup: CDR1 SEHNR, CDR2 FQNEAQ (reference sequence). The CDR3 bases are TGTGCCAGCAGACAGGGGGCTACGGGCGGGGAGCTGTTTTTT. It encodes CASRQGATGGELFF.

This chain links TRBV6-1 with TRBJ2-2; D possibly matches TRBD1 or TRBD2 (5 bases each). Trimming pared 1 base from V and 4 bases from J, leaving 13 bases between. The CDR3 is 16 residues long. The germline V gene has CDR1 MNHNS and CDR2 SASEGT. CDR3: CASSEGGSRGTGELFF. The DNA of the CDR3 is TGTGCCAGCAGTGAAGGGGGGAGTCGAGGCACCGGGGAGCTGTTTTTT.

The sample holds one count of this clone. The CDR3 spells CTSSQHRGINTGELFF. The DNA for the CDR3 is TGCACCAGCAGCCAGCACAGGGGAATCAACACCGGGGAGCTGTTTTTT. The chain is built from TRBV1 and TRBJ2-2; the table's TRBD1 call for D was not verified on the DNA. TRBV1 is a pseudogene segment. The CDR3 consists of 16 residues.

This clone has only a few counts. CDR3: CASSPGSSPYEQYF. Written as DNA, the CDR3 is TGTGCCAGCAGCCCCGGGTCCTCCCCCTACGAGCAGTACTTC. V and J are TRBV9 and TRBJ2-7; D gene ambiguous. CDR1 is SGDLS, CDR2 YYNGEE, per germline. CDR3 length: 14 amino acids. V was cut by 4 bases and J by 2 bases, with 13 bases left in between.

Written as DNA, the CDR3 is TGTGCCACCAGCAGAGATCCCGGCGGAGGAAACACCATATATTTT. Encoded protein: CATSRDPGGGNTIYF. The chain links TRBV15 to TRBJ1-3; D unclear. This CDR3 is built from 15 residues. The V end was cut by 0 bases, the J end by 4 bases, with 10 bases between. Germline V CDR1 and CDR2: LNHNV, YYDKDF (reference sequence).

This clone was seen only once. The chain links TRBV28 to TRBJ1-5, with 7 positions matching TRBD1. The CDR3 is made up of 15 amino acids. Looked up from germline, CDR1 is MDHEN and CDR2 is SYDVKM. V lost 4 bases to trimming and J lost 3 bases; unmatched junction nucleotides: 6. CDR3 protein: CASSSAGTDNQPQHF. Here the CDR3 DNA reads TGTGCCAGCAGTTCCGCCGGGACAGACAATCAGCCCCAGCATTTT.

Details on this clone: The same CDR3 arises from other DNA sequences in this sample as well. The CDR3 loop reads CASSPGTSNEQFF. CDR3 nucleotide sequence: TGTGCCAGCAGCCCCGGGACCTCCAATGAGCAGTTCTTC. V and J are TRBV7-6 and TRBJ2-1; D may match TRBD1 or TRBD2 (5 bases each). The CDR3 is 13 amino acids. V was shortened by 5 bases and J by 6 bases, with 11 bases between the two germline ends. Per the germline V gene, CDR1 is SGHVS and CDR2 is FNYEAQ.

This chain joins TRBV9 and TRBJ2-5; 10 bases match TRBD2. The length of the CDR3 is 15 residues. J gave up 5 bases and V 2 bases, and 6 bases lay outside the gene matches. The germline V gene has CDR1 SGDLS and CDR2 YYNGEE. In DNA, the CDR3 is TGTGCCAGCAGCGTCGGTAGCGGGAGGACGGAGACCCAGTACTTC. This sequence encodes CASSVGSGRTETQYF.

In this sample, this clone turned up once. V is TRBV7-9 and J is TRBJ1-1; D may be TRBD1 (5 bases). The ends were cut back, 3 bases at V and 0 bases at J, with 11 bases in the middle. Germline V gene data show CDR1 as SEHNR and CDR2 as FQNEAQ (reference sequence). The length of the CDR3 is 15 residues. This CDR3 reads CASSFRDGMNTEAFF. The CDR3 DNA sequence: TGTGCCAGCAGCTTCCGGGACGGCATGAACACTGAAGCTTTCTTT.

The rearrangement links TRBV2 to TRBJ2-5; 7 bases match TRBD2. The CDR3 is 14 amino acids. V was clipped by 4 bases and J by 2 bases; unmatched bases: 4. The germline V gene encodes CDR1 SNHLY and CDR2 FYNNEI. The CDR3, as DNA: TGTGCCAGCAGTGCTGGGACTACACAAGAGACCCAGTACTTC. The encoded protein is CASSAGTTQETQYF. The full variable domain, rest sourced from reference TRBV2 and TRBJ2-5, is EPEVTQTPSHQVTQMGQEVILRCVPISNHLYFYWYRQILGQKVEFLVSFYNNEISEKSEIFDDQFSVERPDGSNFTLKIRSTKLEDSAMYFCASSAGTTQETQYFGPGTRLLVL.

This clone came up a few times. The DNA for the CDR3 is TGCGCCAGCCAGGACACCGGGACTAGCCCCTTTCTCCAGTTCTTC. As protein: CASQDTGTSPFLQFF. The chain recombines TRBV10-1 with TRBJ2-1; 9 bases agree with TRBD2. Germline V gene sequence: CDR1 WNHNN, CDR2 SYGVQD (reference sequence). Trimming removed 8 bases from V and 13 bases from J; junction bases left unmatched: 18. The CDR3 covers 15 residues.